A single sample is the source of the 29 T cell receptor beta chains below, sequenced in a study of T cells in localized non-small cell lung cancer. Some clones are missing from TCRdb's copy, which holds only in-frame ones; the method was immunoSEQ multiplex PCR. Seen here are tens of thousands of clones, approximately 80% observed once, and the top ten hold around 33%. The material sequenced was peripheral blood, taken before any cancer treatment. These receptors all stem from a male donor older than 55 with stage II squamous cell lung carcinoma.

The chain links TRBV5-1 to TRBJ2-5; TRBD2 is a possible D gene (6 bases). Trimming took 2 bases from V and 3 from J, leaving 8 bases between them. The V gene's germline CDR1 is SGHRS and CDR2 YFSETQ. This CDR3 comprises 13 residues. This CDR3 is CASSFPGEETQYF. In DNA form, the CDR3 reads TGCGCCAGCAGCTTTCCGGGAGAAGAGACCCAGTACTTC. The variable domain in full, completed from reference TRBV5-1 and TRBJ2-5, reads KAGVTQTPRYLIKTRGQQVTLSCSPISGHRSVSWYQQTPGQGLQFLFEYFSETQRNKGNFPGRFSGRQFSNSRSEMNVSTLELGDSALYLCASSFPGEETQYFGPGTRLLVL.

The V gene is TRBV7-8, the J gene TRBJ1-5, with D perhaps TRBD1 (5 bases). V dropped 3 bases and J dropped 1 base, with 7 bases sitting between them. Germline V CDR1 and CDR2: SGHVS, FQNEAQ. The CDR3 sequence is 14 residues long. CDR3 sequence: CASSFQGSNQPQHF. The CDR3 bases are TGTGCCAGCAGCTTTCAGGGAAGCAATCAGCCCCAGCATTTT.

V gene TRBV12-5 combines with J gene TRBJ1-1; D not resolved. V dropped 3 bases and J dropped 1 base, with 9 bases sitting between them. Germline V gene data show CDR1 as LGHNT and CDR2 as FRNRAP. CDR3 length equals 14 residues. The CDR3 region has the DNA TGTGCTAGTGGTTTTGACAACCGGAACACTGAAGCTTTCTTT. Translated: CASGFDNRNTEAFF.

This clone was seen once. The chain has TRBV2 and TRBJ2-2; the D is unclear. V lost 4 bases, J lost 7 bases, and 10 bases lay in between. The germline CDR1 and CDR2 sequences are SNHLY and FYNNEI. The CDR3 covers 13 residues. The CDR3 sequence is CASSGRADGELFF. In DNA, the CDR3 is TGTGCCAGCAGTGGTAGGGCCGACGGGGAGCTGTTTTTT.

The sample holds one count of this clone. This sequence joins TRBV5-8 and TRBJ2-3; D is unresolved. V gave up 2 bases and J gave up 2 bases, with 9 bases separating them. This CDR3 has 14 amino acids. The germline CDR1 and CDR2 sequences are SGHTS and YDEGEE. The CDR3: CASSFLGSTDTQYF. In DNA form, the CDR3 reads TGTGCCAGCAGCTTTTTAGGGTCCACAGATACGCAGTATTTT.

V gene TRBV18 combines with J gene TRBJ2-5, with D unresolved. The length of the CDR3 is 14 residues. V dropped 3 bases and J dropped 2 bases, with 10 bases sitting between them. Germline V lookup: CDR1 KGHSH, CDR2 LQKENI. CDR3 DNA sequence: TGTGCCAGCTCACCTAACACCACTCAAGAGACCCAGTACTTC. Translated: CASSPNTTQETQYF. Drawing the rest from reference TRBV18 and TRBJ2-5, the complete variable domain is NAGVMQNPRHLVRRRGQEARLRCSPMKGHSHVYWYRQLPEEGLKFMVYLQKENIIDESGMPKERFSAEFPKEGPSILRIQQVVRGDSAAYFCASSPNTTQETQYFGPGTRLLVL.

The chain couples TRBV11-2 to TRBJ2-1; unclear D gene. Germline CDR1 is SGHAT and CDR2 is FQNNGV. V was clipped by 2 bases and J by 2 bases, with 10 bases between them. The CDR3 totals 15 residues. CDR3 coding DNA: TGTGCCAGCAGCTTAAGCCCGGATCCCTACAATGAGCAGTTCTTC. Protein: CASSLSPDPYNEQFF. Drawing the rest from reference TRBV11-2 and TRBJ2-1, the complete variable domain is EAGVAQSPRYKIIEKRQSVAFWCNPISGHATLYWYQQILGQGPKLLIQFQNNGVVDDSQLPKDRFSAERLKGVDSTLKIQPAKLEDSAVYLCASSLSPDPYNEQFFGPGTRLTVL.

The rearrangement joins TRBV21-1 to TRBJ2-7; the table's D call, TRBD1, has no DNA check behind it. TRBV21-1 is recorded as a pseudogene. CDR3 size: 16 residues. This CDR3 is CASSTSTGLKAYEQYF. In DNA form, the CDR3 reads TGTGCCAGCAGCACTAGTACAGGTCTAAAGGCCTACGAGCAGTACTTC.

The chain links TRBV5-1 to TRBJ2-6; no firm D call. Germline values: CDR1 SGHRS, CDR2 YFSETQ. The CDR3 totals 15 residues. The germline V and J ends were trimmed by 4 bases and 1 base, with 9 bases remaining between them. The CDR3 bases are TGCGCCAGCAGCCCGGCATCGTCTGGGGCCAACGTCCTGACTTTC. This sequence encodes CASSPASSGANVLTF. Full variable domain (outside the CDR3, taken from reference TRBV5-1 and TRBJ2-6): KAGVTQTPRYLIKTRGQQVTLSCSPISGHRSVSWYQQTPGQGLQFLFEYFSETQRNKGNFPGRFSGRQFSNSRSEMNVSTLELGDSALYLCASSPASSGANVLTFGAGSRLTVL.

This clone was seen just once. V gene TRBV11-2 combines with J gene TRBJ2-3; D ambiguous. Trimming cost V 4 bases and J 0 bases, with 14 bases left between them. Looked up from germline, CDR1 is SGHAT and CDR2 is FQNNGV. This CDR3 is 16 amino acids long. This chain's CDR3 is CASSSRLDQSTDTQYF. The CDR3 bases are TGTGCCAGCAGCTCCCGACTGGACCAAAGCACAGATACGCAGTATTTT.

The chain uses TRBV2 and TRBJ1-1, with unresolved D. Trimming cost V 1 base and J 9 bases, with 6 bases left between them. The length of the CDR3 is 11 residues. Germline V lookup: CDR1 SNHLY, CDR2 FYNNEI. The CDR3 is CASSEVLQAFF. The CDR3 DNA follows: TGTGCCAGCAGTGAAGTCTTACAAGCTTTCTTT.

This clone was found a few times. This chain links TRBV5-1 with TRBJ2-5; 7 bases match TRBD2. The CDR3 runs 12 residues. V shed 6 bases and J 3 bases; nucleotides not matched to a gene: 2. The germline V gene has CDR1 SGHRS and CDR2 YFSETQ. CDR3 amino acids: CASKREEETQYF. The CDR3 DNA follows: TGCGCCAGCAAGCGGGAAGAAGAGACCCAGTACTTC.

The V call is TRBV2, the J call TRBJ1-5; D is perhaps TRBD1 (5 bases). Germline V gene lookup returns CDR1 SNHLY and CDR2 FYNNEI. This CDR3 is built from 15 residues. V was cut by 1 base and J by 6 bases, with 13 bases left in between. CDR3 bases: TGTGCCAGCAGTGAAGGGCAGGGAAGACCTCAGCCCCAGCATTTT. Protein: CASSEGQGRPQPQHF.

This clone was observed once. The V call is TRBV6-6, the J call TRBJ2-5; D call uncertain. The CDR3 runs 15 residues. The V gene lost 5 bases and the J gene lost 1 base, with 14 bases spanning the gap. Germline CDR1 reads MNHNY; CDR2 reads SVGAGI (reference sequence). The CDR3 region is CASSETAGFQETQYF. The CDR3 DNA reads as TGTGCCAGCAGTGAGACGGCCGGGTTCCAAGAGACCCAGTACTTC.

This CDR3 reads CATSRNYRDNEQYF. CDR3 bases: TGTGCCACCAGCAGAAACTACAGGGACAACGAGCAGTACTTC. The chain recombines TRBV15 with TRBJ2-7; maybe TRBD1 (6 bases). From germline, CDR1 is LNHNV and CDR2 YYDKDF (reference sequence). The CDR3 is 14 residues long. The V end was cut by 2 bases, the J end by 5 bases, with 13 bases between.

This clone was detected only a few times. The rearrangement links TRBV7-2 to TRBJ1-2; D possibly corresponds to TRBD1 (5 bases). V lost 5 bases and J lost 0, with 7 bases in between. Germline loops: CDR1 SGHTA, CDR2 FQGNSA. The CDR3 extends over 13 amino acids. In DNA form, the CDR3 reads TGTGCCAGCAGCCCGGACACTAACTATGGCTACACCTTC. It translates to CASSPDTNYGYTF.

The chain links TRBV11-2 to TRBJ1-3; D is possibly TRBD1 (6 bases). The CDR3 is made up of 14 amino acids. Germline lookup yields CDR1 SGHAT and CDR2 FQNNGV. V lost 2 bases and J lost 8, with 13 bases in between. CDR3 bases: TGTGCCAGCAGCTTACTAGGACAGAGAGACACCATATATTTT. Protein: CASSLLGQRDTIYF.

The rearrangement links TRBV14 to TRBJ2-3; D is uncertain. In germline, CDR1 is SGHDN, CDR2 FVKESK. CDR3 length: 17 residues. V gave up 1 base and J gave up 0 bases, with 14 bases separating them. The CDR3, as DNA: TGTGCCAGCAGCCAAGGTTTTAAAGGAGCTAGCACAGATACGCAGTATTTT. This gives the protein CASSQGFKGASTDTQYF.

The chain uses TRBV5-1 and TRBJ2-7, with 9 bases matching TRBD2. V lost 4 bases, J lost 3 bases, and 8 bases stayed unmatched. This CDR3 has 15 residues. Per the germline V gene, CDR1 is SGHRS and CDR2 is YFSETQ. The CDR3 DNA reads TGCGCCAGCAGCGAAATAGCGGGGGACGGCTACGAGCAGTACTTC. It specifies CASSEIAGDGYEQYF.

V is TRBV12-5 and J is TRBJ1-1, with D hard to call. The CDR3 is 13 amino acids. CDR1 and CDR2 from the germline V gene are LGHNT and FRNRAP. The V end was cut by 2 bases, the J end by 8 bases, with 12 bases between. Here the CDR3 reads CASGLSTGLEAFF. For the CDR3, the DNA is TGTGCTAGTGGTTTGTCCACGGGCCTCGAAGCTTTCTTT.

The sample holds a few counts of this clone. The rearrangement joins TRBV19 to TRBJ2-1; 12 positions match TRBD1. V shed 7 bases, J shed 6 bases, and the junction held 4 bases outside the gene matches. The germline V gene encodes CDR1 LNHDA and CDR2 SQIVND (reference sequence). The CDR3 loop spans 14 amino acids. This CDR3 is CASMGQGAVNEQFF. The CDR3 region has the DNA TGTGCCAGTATGGGACAGGGGGCAGTCAATGAGCAGTTCTTC.

The rearrangement uses TRBV6-1 and TRBJ1-6; TRBD1 matches at 7 bases. V trimming: 0 bases; J trimming: 7 bases; junction bases outside the gene matches: 3. The germline gives CDR1 MNHNS, CDR2 SASEGT. This CDR3 contains 15 residues. CDR3 residues: CASSEARQGNSPLHF. CDR3 nucleotide sequence: TGTGCCAGCAGTGAAGCGAGACAGGGAAATTCACCCCTCCACTTT.

The table lists this clone with a count of one. The chain is built from TRBV25-1 and TRBJ2-5; D call uncertain. The CDR3 length is 14 residues. Germline assignment: CDR1 MGHDK and CDR2 SYGVNS. V lost 5 bases and J lost 2, with 12 bases in between. The CDR3 region is CASSYSTSQETQYF. The DNA of the CDR3 is TGTGCCAGCAGTTACAGCACCTCTCAAGAGACCCAGTACTTC.

The chain recombines TRBV11-2 with TRBJ2-5; a possible D gene is TRBD2 (6 bases). This CDR3 has 12 residues. Trimming cost V 5 bases and J 7 bases, with 11 bases left between them. The germline V gene encodes CDR1 SGHAT and CDR2 FQNNGV. DNA of the CDR3: TGTGCCAGCAGCCGACTAGGAGGGACCCAGTACTTC. Protein sequence: CASSRLGGTQYF. Full variable domain (remainder filled in from reference TRBV11-2 and TRBJ2-5): EAGVAQSPRYKIIEKRQSVAFWCNPISGHATLYWYQQILGQGPKLLIQFQNNGVVDDSQLPKDRFSAERLKGVDSTLKIQPAKLEDSAVYLCASSRLGGTQYFGPGTRLLVL.

The chain has TRBV7-8 and TRBJ1-6; tentative D call: TRBD1 (6 bases). Trimming took 5 bases from V and 9 from J, leaving 14 bases between them. Germline CDR1 is SGHVS and CDR2 is FQNEAQ. The CDR3 is 14 residues long. CDR3 sequence reads: CASSVQGIGSPLHF. Written as DNA, the CDR3 is TGTGCCAGCAGCGTACAGGGAATCGGTTCACCCCTCCACTTT. The whole variable domain, remainder taken from reference TRBV7-8 and TRBJ1-6, is GAGVSQSPRYKVAKRGQDVALRCDPISGHVSLFWYQQALGQGPEFLTYFQNEAQLDKSGLPSDRFFAERPEGSVSTLKIQRTQQEDSAVYLCASSVQGIGSPLHFGNGTRLTVT.

The V call is TRBV25-1, the J call TRBJ2-7, with unresolved D. Trimming pared 3 bases from V and 2 bases from J, leaving 14 bases between. Per germline, CDR1 MGHDK and CDR2 SYGVNS. The CDR3 spans 15 residues. The CDR3 region has the DNA TGTGCCAGCAGTGAGGGCTCAGCAAACCCCTACGAGCAGTACTTC. It yields the protein CASSEGSANPYEQYF.

The J gene is TRBJ1-1, the V gene TRBV10-2, with D perhaps TRBD1 (5 bases). V was clipped by 6 bases and J by 1 base, with 12 bases between them. Germline assignment: CDR1 WSHSY and CDR2 SAAADI. The CDR3 is 14 residues long. The CDR3 reads CASRNGTANTEAFF. The CDR3 DNA reads TGCGCCAGCAGAAACGGGACGGCGAACACTGAAGCTTTCTTT.

The chain has TRBV29-1 and TRBJ2-2; 13 nucleotides line up with TRBD2. Germline V gives CDR1 SQVTM, CDR2 ANQGSEA. This CDR3 has 14 amino acids. The trim removed 7 bases at V and 6 bases at J, leaving 5 bases unmatched. This CDR3 reads CSAALAGGPGELFF. CDR3 nucleotides: TGCAGCGCCGCACTAGCGGGAGGGCCCGGGGAGCTGTTTTTT.

This chain connects TRBV7-2 to TRBJ1-5, with D hard to call. Germline CDR1 is SGHTA and CDR2 is FQGNSA. The CDR3 is 16 residues long. The V and J ends lost 5 bases and 4 bases respectively, with 18 bases between them. The CDR3 sequence is CASSPWSDGANQPQHF. The CDR3 coding sequence is TGTGCCAGCAGCCCCTGGTCAGACGGTGCAAATCAGCCCCAGCATTTT.